The 22 T cell receptor beta chains presented below share a single source sample, sequenced in a study of blood T cells in healthy people across ages. A second PCR of roughly 7 to 11 cycles used a sample-barcoded 5' primer and a J-beta primer mix. MiXCR, applied by TCRdb to the 5' RACE reads, yields one record per CDR3 protein. The sample lists about 730,000 distinct CDR3 sequences, roughly 44% occurring once. Sequencing input: blood. The receptors come from a woman in her fifties or sixties in good health.

This clonotype was recorded many times. This chain joins TRBV7-8 and TRBJ2-7, with D possibly being TRBD1 (5 bases). The V end lost 5 bases, the J end lost 5 bases, and 13 bases lay between the germline ends. CDR1 and CDR2 (germline): SGHVS, FQNEAQ. The CDR3 spans 13 residues. The CDR3 sequence: CASSLAGNHEQYF. DNA of the CDR3: TGTGCCAGCAGCCTCGCAGGGAACCACGAGCAGTACTTC. Full variable domain (rest looked up from reference TRBV7-8 and TRBJ2-7): GAGVSQSPRYKVAKRGQDVALRCDPISGHVSLFWYQQALGQGPEFLTYFQNEAQLDKSGLPSDRFFAERPEGSVSTLKIQRTQQEDSAVYLCASSLAGNHEQYFGPGTRLTVT.

The chain uses TRBV9 and TRBJ1-1; D gene uncertain. The CDR3 is 13 amino acids. Germline CDR1 reads SGDLS; CDR2 reads YYNGEE. With 9 bases removed from V and 3 bases from J, the gap between germline ends came to 15 bases. The CDR3 coding sequence is TGTGCCAATACGCGGAGGGCGGACACTGAAGCTTTCTTT. It encodes CANTRRADTEAFF.

The V call is TRBV4-1, the J call TRBJ2-1, with D hard to call. Germline values: CDR1 MGHRA, CDR2 YSYEKL. CDR3 size: 14 residues. Between the trimmed V and J ends, which lost 4 bases and 7 bases, there was a span of 14 bases. This CDR3 is CASSLSSRTNEQFF. CDR3 sequence (DNA): TGCGCCAGCAGCCTTTCGTCTAGGACGAATGAGCAGTTCTTC.

This clonotype was counted between two and nine times. This chain joins TRBV7-2 and TRBJ2-1, with 8 bases fitting TRBD2. Germline V gene lookup returns CDR1 SGHTA and CDR2 FQGNSA. V lost 1 base to trimming and J lost 5 bases; unmatched junction nucleotides: 4. This CDR3 is built from 15 residues. The DNA for the CDR3 is TGTGCCAGCAGCTTAGTGTCTAGCGGGCACAATGAGCAGTTCTTC. Residues: CASSLVSSGHNEQFF.

Notes on this clonotype: A much larger clone lies one base from this, so it may be a read error. The V gene is TRBV6-5, the J gene TRBJ2-7; TRBD2 might be the D (6 bases). This CDR3 region has 15 residues. Deletions cut 2 bases from V and 9 bases from J, with 20 bases between. Germline V lookup: CDR1 MNHEY, CDR2 SVGAGI. In DNA, the CDR3 is TGTGCCAGCAGTTACAGTGCGGGGACCCTTGTCGGGCAGTACTTC. It translates to CASSYSAGTLVGQYF.

This chain uses TRBV20-1 with TRBJ1-5, with a tentative D call TRBD1 (6 bases). The CDR3 spans 13 residues. Germline V lookup: CDR1 DFQATT, CDR2 SNEGSKA (reference sequence). The V and J ends lost 2 bases and 7 bases respectively, with 12 bases between them. CDR3 bases: TGCAGTGCTAGACAGGGGCCGAGGCAGCCCCAGCATTTT. It specifies CSARQGPRQPQHF.

This rearrangement joins TRBV3-1 to TRBJ2-1; the match to TRBD2 covers 12 bases. Looked up from germline, CDR1 is LGHDT and CDR2 is YNNKEL (reference sequence). This CDR3 has 13 residues. Trimming removed 5 bases from V and 15 bases from J; junction bases left unmatched: 8. This chain's CDR3 is CASSASTSGGLFF. CDR3 in DNA: TGTGCCAGCAGCGCATCGACTAGCGGGGGTTTGTTCTTC.

Points on this clonotype: Germline and junction disagree at one end, which may indicate a read error. The chain recombines TRBV19 with TRBJ2-1; D ambiguous. This CDR3 comprises 11 residues. Per germline, CDR1 LNHDA and CDR2 SQIVND (reference sequence). The CDR3 DNA reads TGTGCCAGTAGTGAGGCCAATGGGCAGTTCTTC. It translates to CASSEANGQFF. Full variable domain (missing parts from reference TRBV19 and TRBJ2-1): DGGITQSPKYLFRKEGQNVTLSCEQNLNHDAMYWYRQDPGQGLRLIYYSQIVNDFQKGDIAEGYSVSREKKESFPLTVTSAQKNPTAFYLCASSEANGQFFGPGTRLTVL.

Details on this clonotype: This may be a read error: a much more frequent sequence differs by one nucleotide. The chain combines TRBV6-6 with TRBJ2-5; D may be TRBD1 or TRBD2 (5 bases each). This CDR3 is 13 amino acids long. The V gene's germline CDR1 is MNHNY and CDR2 SVGAGI (reference sequence). V gave up 2 bases and J gave up 9 bases, with 13 bases separating them. CDR3 in DNA: TGTGCCAGCAGTTACGGGGGTTTTGAGGCCCAGTACTTC. It codes for CASSYGGFEAQYF.

V is TRBV10-3 and J is TRBJ1-2; D is unresolved. There are 11 residues in the CDR3. With 4 bases removed from V and 8 bases from J, the gap between germline ends came to 8 bases. Germline assignment: CDR1 ENHRY and CDR2 SYGVKD. The CDR3 spells CAISALEGYTF. The CDR3 DNA sequence: TGTGCCATCAGTGCTCTTGAAGGCTACACCTTC.

The V gene is TRBV12-3 or TRBV12-4, the J gene TRBJ1-5; 9 bases match TRBD1. There are 16 residues in the CDR3. The V segment lost 5 bases and the J segment 1 base; nucleotides outside the gene matches: 6. The CDR3, as DNA: TGTGCCAGCAGTCTCAATGGACAGGGGAGCAATCAGCCCCAGCATTTT. Translated: CASSLNGQGSNQPQHF.

There are a few counts of this clonotype. This rearrangement joins TRBV6-6 to TRBJ1-6; D gene unclear. Trimming shortened V by 4 bases and J by 0 bases, and 13 bases separated the two germline ends. Germline V gene data show CDR1 as MNHNY and CDR2 as SVGAGI (reference sequence). The CDR3 has 17 residues. CDR3 nucleotides: TGTGCCAGCAGTTCCCGGCAGCCTAGCTCCTATAATTCACCCCTCCACTTT. Protein sequence: CASSSRQPSSYNSPLHF.

This sequence joins TRBV20-1 and TRBJ2-1, with D uncertain. The V gene lost 0 bases and the J gene lost 8 bases, with 8 bases spanning the gap. Germline lookup yields CDR1 DFQATT and CDR2 SNEGSKA (reference sequence). The CDR3 is made up of 12 amino acids. CDR3 in amino acids: CSAREYKHEQFF. The CDR3 DNA reads as TGCAGTGCTAGAGAATATAAGCATGAGCAGTTCTTC.

V is TRBV7-9 and J is TRBJ2-1; 9 bases are shared with TRBD2. The CDR3 contains 15 residues. Germline CDR1 reads SEHNR; CDR2 reads FQNEAQ (reference sequence). The junction had 4 bases not matched to a gene; V was cut back by 0 bases and J by 7 bases. CDR3 sequence: CASSLAGTSKNEQFF. The CDR3 DNA is TGTGCCAGCAGCTTAGCCGGGACTAGCAAGAATGAGCAGTTCTTC.

The gene calls are TRBV6-5 and TRBJ2-7, with unresolved D. The CDR3 has 14 amino acids. Germline CDR1 MNHEY, CDR2 SVGAGI. With 5 bases removed from V and 6 bases from J, the gap between germline ends came to 17 bases. CDR3 loop: CASSGRIGHIEQYF. The CDR3 bases are TGTGCCAGCAGTGGGCGGATAGGGCATATCGAGCAGTACTTC.

V gene TRBV13 combines with J gene TRBJ2-3; D is possibly TRBD1 or TRBD2 (5 bases each). Trimming shortened V by 5 bases and J by 3 bases, and 12 bases separated the two germline ends. CDR1 is PRHDT and CDR2 is FYEKMQ in the germline V gene (reference sequence). This CDR3 has 14 residues. In DNA form, the CDR3 reads TGTGCCAGCAGCCTCGGGACCAATACAGATACGCAGTATTTT. Amino acids: CASSLGTNTDTQYF.

The table lists this clonotype with a few counts. The chain is built from TRBV28 and TRBJ2-7; the D is unclear. This CDR3 spans 12 amino acids. Germline V CDR1 and CDR2: MDHEN, SYDVKM. V lost 3 bases, J lost 4 bases, and 7 bases lay in between. CDR3 residues: CASSLGKYEQYF. The CDR3 region has the DNA TGTGCCAGCAGTTTGGGCAAATACGAGCAGTACTTC.

CDR3 sequence reads: CASSPEPGTTQYF. The CDR3 DNA reads as TGTGCCAGCAGCCCGGAGCCCGGAACGACCCAGTACTTC. The V call is TRBV6-2 or TRBV6-3, the J call TRBJ2-7; D not certain. With the DNA end fitting TRBJ2-5 better, the J assignment may be wrong. Germline V gene data show CDR1 as MNHEY and CDR2 as SVGEGT. CDR3 length: 13 residues.

This rearrangement joins TRBV20-1 to TRBJ2-5; tentative D call: TRBD1 (6 bases). V was cut by 0 bases and J by 0 bases, with 20 bases left in between. The germline V gene has CDR1 DFQATT and CDR2 SNEGSKA (reference sequence). The CDR3 sequence is 18 residues long. CDR3 coding DNA: TGCAGTGCTAGAGATCGGGGCAGGGGTACTAACTACCAAGAGACCCAGTACTTC. The encoded protein is CSARDRGRGTNYQETQYF.

As for this clonotype: The junction departs from the called germline gene at one end, perhaps through a read error. The chain is built from TRBV12-3 or TRBV12-4 and TRBJ2-3; TRBD2 matches at 10 bases. The CDR3 contains 13 residues. The DNA of the CDR3 is TGTGCTTCCGGGGGTACTAGCGGGGATACGCGGTATTTT. It translates to CASGGTSGDTRYF.

This chain joins TRBV3-1 and TRBJ2-7; D perhaps matches TRBD1 (6 bases). CDR3 size: 16 residues. V dropped 3 bases and J dropped 0 bases, with 15 bases sitting between them. Germline V gene lookup returns CDR1 LGHDT and CDR2 YNNKEL (reference sequence). The DNA for the CDR3 is TGTGCCAGCAGCCACCCCCAGCAGACAGGCTCCTACGAGCAGTACTTC. Its translation: CASSHPQQTGSYEQYF.

The V and J genes are TRBV5-1 and TRBJ2-5; 11 bases are shared with TRBD2. The V gene end was trimmed by 3 bases and the J gene end by 4 bases; junction bases not matched to a gene: 5. Per germline, CDR1 SGHRS and CDR2 YFSETQ. The CDR3 has 15 residues. In nucleotides, the CDR3 is TGCGCCAGCAGCTGGGATGGACTAGCGGGAGAGACCCAGTACTTC. Amino acid sequence: CASSWDGLAGETQYF.